This record looks at one T cell receptor (beta chain) sequence and its context. Its antigen remains unidentified. One end of the junction does not line up with germline, which may come from a read error. This record comes from a study of tumor and adjacent non-tumor tissue in lung cancer. This sample's RNA came from whole unsorted tissue. CDR1 is SGHTA and CDR2 is FQGTGA in the germline V gene. The CDR3 extends over 15 amino acids. The study, taken as a whole, reports: Patients with more diverse tumor TCRs had worse survival. Tumor repertoires had a smaller top 100 clone share than normal lung.

The library came from three nested PCR rounds adapted from ARM-PCR protocols. TCRdb fed the multiplex PCR reads into MiXCR, producing one record per CDR3 protein. The table includes under 150,000 distinct CDR3 sequences, 66% detected once. The sample consisted of lung tumor tissue. The rearrangement joins TRBV7-3 to TRBJ1-6; 9 positions agree with TRBD1. The source of this sequence is a man aged 60 to 75 with small cell lung cancer. The CDR3 coding sequence is TGTGCCAGCAGCTTACAGGGACAGGGCAATTCACCCATCCACTTT. Its protein product is CASSLQGQGNSPIHF.